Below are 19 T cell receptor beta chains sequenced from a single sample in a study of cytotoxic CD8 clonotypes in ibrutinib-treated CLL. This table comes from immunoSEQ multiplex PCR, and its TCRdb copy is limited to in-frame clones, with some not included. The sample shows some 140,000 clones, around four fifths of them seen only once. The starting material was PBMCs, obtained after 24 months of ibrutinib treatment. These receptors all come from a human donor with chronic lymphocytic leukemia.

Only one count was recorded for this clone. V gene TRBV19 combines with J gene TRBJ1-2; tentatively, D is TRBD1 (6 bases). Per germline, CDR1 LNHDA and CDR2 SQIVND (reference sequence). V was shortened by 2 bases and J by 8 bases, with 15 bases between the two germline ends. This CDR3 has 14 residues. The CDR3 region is CASSIQGSRGGYTF. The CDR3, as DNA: TGTGCCAGTAGTATACAGGGGAGTCGTGGGGGCTACACCTTC.

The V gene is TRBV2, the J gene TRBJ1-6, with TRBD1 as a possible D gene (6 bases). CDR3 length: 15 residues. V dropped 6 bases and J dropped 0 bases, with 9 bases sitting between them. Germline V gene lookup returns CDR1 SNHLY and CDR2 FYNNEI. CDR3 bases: TGTGCCAGCAGGGACAGCGACTCCTATAATTCACCCCTCCACTTT. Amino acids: CASRDSDSYNSPLHF.

CDR3 bases: TGCGCCAGCAGCAGCGCCGGGACACGAGGGAGTGAAGCTTTCTTT. Translating it yields CASSSAGTRGSEAFF. The V gene is TRBV5-1, the J gene TRBJ1-1; perhaps TRBD1 as D (6 bases). V lost 4 bases and J 7 bases, leaving 20 bases between the germline ends. The germline CDR1 and CDR2 sequences are SGHRS and YFSETQ. The CDR3 length is 15 residues.

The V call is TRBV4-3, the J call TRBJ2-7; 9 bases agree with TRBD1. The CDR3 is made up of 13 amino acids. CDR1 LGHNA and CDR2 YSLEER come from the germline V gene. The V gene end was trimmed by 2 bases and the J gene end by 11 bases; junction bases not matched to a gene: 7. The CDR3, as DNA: TGCGCCAGCAGCCAACAAATGGGGGACAGGGAGTACTTC. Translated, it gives CASSQQMGDREYF.

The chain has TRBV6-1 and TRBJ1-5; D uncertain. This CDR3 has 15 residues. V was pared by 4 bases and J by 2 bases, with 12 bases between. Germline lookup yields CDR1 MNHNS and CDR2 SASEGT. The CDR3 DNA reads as TGTGCCAGCAGTGTCCGGTGGTCGGGCAATCAGCCCCAGCATTTT. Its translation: CASSVRWSGNQPQHF.

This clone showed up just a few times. DNA for the CDR3: TGTGCCAGCAGCTTAGCTTTGACAGGGGCTGGATCGAATGAGCAGTTCTTC. Its protein is CASSLALTGAGSNEQFF. The rearrangement uses TRBV7-2 and TRBJ2-1; 8 nucleotides align to TRBD1. The V gene's germline CDR1 is SGHTA and CDR2 FQGNSA. J was trimmed by 7 bases and V by 0 bases; bases with no gene match: 11. The length of the CDR3 is 17 residues.

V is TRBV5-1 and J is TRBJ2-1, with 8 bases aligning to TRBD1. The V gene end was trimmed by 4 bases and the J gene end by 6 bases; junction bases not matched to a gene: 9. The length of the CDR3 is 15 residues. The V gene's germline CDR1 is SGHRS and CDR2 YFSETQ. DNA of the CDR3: TGCGCCAGCAGCCGGACAGGGTCAAAAGTCAATGAGCAGTTCTTC. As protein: CASSRTGSKVNEQFF.

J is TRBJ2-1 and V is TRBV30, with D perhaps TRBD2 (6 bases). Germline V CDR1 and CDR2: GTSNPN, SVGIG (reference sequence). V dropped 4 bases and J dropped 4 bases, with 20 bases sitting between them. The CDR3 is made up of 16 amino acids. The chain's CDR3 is CAWTTVGGAAYNEQFF. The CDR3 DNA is TGTGCCTGGACCACCGTAGGAGGGGCAGCATACAATGAGCAGTTCTTC.

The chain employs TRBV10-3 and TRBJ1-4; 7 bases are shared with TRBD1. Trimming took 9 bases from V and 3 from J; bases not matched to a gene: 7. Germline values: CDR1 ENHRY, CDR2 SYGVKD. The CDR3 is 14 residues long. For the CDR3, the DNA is TGTGCCATTAGCCCGACAGGGTCTAATGAAAAACTGTTTTTT. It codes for CAISPTGSNEKLFF.

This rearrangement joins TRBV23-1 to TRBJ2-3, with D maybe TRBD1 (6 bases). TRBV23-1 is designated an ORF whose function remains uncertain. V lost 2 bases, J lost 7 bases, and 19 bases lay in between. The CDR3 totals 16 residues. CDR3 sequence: CASSQNSGTLTHTQYF. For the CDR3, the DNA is TGCGCCAGCAGTCAAAATTCGGGGACATTAACGCATACGCAGTATTTT.

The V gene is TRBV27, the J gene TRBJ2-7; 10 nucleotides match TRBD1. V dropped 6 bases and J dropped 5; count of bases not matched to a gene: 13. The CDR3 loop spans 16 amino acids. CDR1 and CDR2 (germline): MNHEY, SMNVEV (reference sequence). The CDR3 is CASRLGSGTGADEQYF. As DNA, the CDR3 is TGTGCCAGCAGGTTAGGGTCCGGGACAGGGGCCGACGAGCAGTACTTC.

Here the CDR3 DNA reads TGTGCCAGCAGCGTAGGGTCTAGCGGGGGTGACAATGAGCAGTTCTTC. Its protein is CASSVGSSGGDNEQFF. The V gene is TRBV9, the J gene TRBJ2-1; 10 positions agree with TRBD2. Germline-derived CDR1 and CDR2 are SGDLS and YYNGEE. The CDR3 is 16 amino acids. The V and J ends lost 0 bases and 5 bases, in that order; junction bases with no gene match: 5.

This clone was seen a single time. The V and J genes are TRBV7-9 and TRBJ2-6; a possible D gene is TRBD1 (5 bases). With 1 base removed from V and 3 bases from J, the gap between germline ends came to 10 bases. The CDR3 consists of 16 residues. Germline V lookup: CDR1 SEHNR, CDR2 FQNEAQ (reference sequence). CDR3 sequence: CASSLGRVGGANVLTF. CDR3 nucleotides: TGTGCCAGCAGCTTAGGCAGGGTCGGTGGGGCCAACGTCCTGACTTTC.

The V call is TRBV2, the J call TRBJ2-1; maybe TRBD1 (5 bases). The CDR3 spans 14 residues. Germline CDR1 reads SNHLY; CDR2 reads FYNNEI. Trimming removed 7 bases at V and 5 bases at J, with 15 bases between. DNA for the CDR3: TGTGCCAGCATTGGCCAGGGTGGACACAATGAGCAGTTCTTC. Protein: CASIGQGGHNEQFF.

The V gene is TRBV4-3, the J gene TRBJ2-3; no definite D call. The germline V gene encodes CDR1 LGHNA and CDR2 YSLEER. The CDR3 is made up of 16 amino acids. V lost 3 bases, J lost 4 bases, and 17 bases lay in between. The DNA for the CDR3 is TGCGCCAGCAGCCAGGGGTTTTCAAATCCGGCAGATACGCAGTATTTT. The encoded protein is CASSQGFSNPADTQYF.

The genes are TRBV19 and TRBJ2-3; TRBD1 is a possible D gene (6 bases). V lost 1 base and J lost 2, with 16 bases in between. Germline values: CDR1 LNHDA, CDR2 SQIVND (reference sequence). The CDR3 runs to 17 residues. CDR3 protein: CASSIGPLRGPTDTQYF. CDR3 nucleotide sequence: TGTGCCAGTAGTATAGGGCCCCTCAGGGGCCCCACAGATACGCAGTATTTT.

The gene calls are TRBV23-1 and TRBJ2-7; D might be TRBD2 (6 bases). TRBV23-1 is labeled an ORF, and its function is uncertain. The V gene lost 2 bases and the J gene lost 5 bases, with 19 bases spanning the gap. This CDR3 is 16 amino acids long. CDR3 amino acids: CASSQIRGDLENEQYF. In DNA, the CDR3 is TGCGCCAGCAGTCAAATCCGCGGGGACCTAGAGAACGAGCAGTACTTC.

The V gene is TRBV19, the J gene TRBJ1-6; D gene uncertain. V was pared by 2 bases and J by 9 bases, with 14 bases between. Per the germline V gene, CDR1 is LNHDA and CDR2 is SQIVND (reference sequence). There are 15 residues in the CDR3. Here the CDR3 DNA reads TGTGCCAGTAGTATAAACGGCGCTTCTGGTTCACCCCTCCACTTT. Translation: CASSINGASGSPLHF.

CDR3: CASSSTGGLRYGYTF. The CDR3 DNA follows: TGTGCCAGCAGCTCAACAGGTGGCCTTCGCTATGGCTACACCTTC. The chain is built from TRBV5-6 and TRBJ1-2; the D gene is possibly TRBD1 (5 bases). The CDR3 has 15 amino acids. Deletions cut 3 bases from V and 4 bases from J, with 16 bases between. CDR1 and CDR2 from the germline V gene are SGHDT and YYEEEE.